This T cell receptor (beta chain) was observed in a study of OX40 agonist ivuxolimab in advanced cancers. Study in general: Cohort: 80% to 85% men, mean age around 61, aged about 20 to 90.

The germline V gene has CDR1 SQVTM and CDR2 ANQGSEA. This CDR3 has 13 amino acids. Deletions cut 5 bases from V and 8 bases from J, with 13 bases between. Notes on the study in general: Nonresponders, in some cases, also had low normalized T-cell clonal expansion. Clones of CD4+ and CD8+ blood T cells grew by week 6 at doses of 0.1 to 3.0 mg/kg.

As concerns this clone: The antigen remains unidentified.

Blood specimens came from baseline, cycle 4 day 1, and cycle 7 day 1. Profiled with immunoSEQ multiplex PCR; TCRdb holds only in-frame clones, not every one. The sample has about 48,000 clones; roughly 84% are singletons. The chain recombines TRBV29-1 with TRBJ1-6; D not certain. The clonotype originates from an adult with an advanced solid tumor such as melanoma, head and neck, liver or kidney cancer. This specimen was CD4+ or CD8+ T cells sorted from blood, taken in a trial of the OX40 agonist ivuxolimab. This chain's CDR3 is CSVRTENHSPLHF. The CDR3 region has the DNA TGCAGCGTTAGAACAGAGAACCATTCACCCCTCCACTTT. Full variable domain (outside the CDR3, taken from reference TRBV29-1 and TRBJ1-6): SAVISQKPSRDICQRGTSLTIQCQVDSQVTMMFWYRQQPGQSLTLIATANQGSEATYESGFVIDKFPISRPNLTFSTLTVSNMSPEDSSIYLCSVRTENHSPLHFGNGTRLTVT.